Reported below is one TCR beta chain. Antigen: not known. An end of the junction differs from the germline gene, which may be a read error. PCR involved 60 Vbeta and 13 Jbeta primers. The protocol was immunoSEQ multiplex PCR, while the TCRdb copy is restricted to in-frame clones and leaves out a portion. The sample has 150,000 to 200,000 clones; 75% to 90% are singletons. The CDR3 sequence is 14 residues long. The germline V gene encodes CDR1 SGHRS and CDR2 YFSETQ. The entry originates in a study of cytomegalovirus exposure and HLA in healthy donors. Whole-study results and caveats: Associated with HLA alleles at 0.05 false discovery rate in a later analysis were over 15,000 TCR beta sequences.

This receptor was taken from a boy between 2 and 10 years old in good health and CMV-seronegative. The chain combines TRBV5-1 with TRBJ2-1, with D uncertain. Sequenced: PBMCs. This CDR3 reads CASSLTDSYNGQFF. DNA for the CDR3: TGCGCCAGCAGCTTGACCGACTCGTACAATGGGCAGTTCTTC.